This entry lists 21 T cell receptor beta chains sequenced from one sample in a study of T-cell memory formation after mild COVID-19. From the 5' RACE reads, TCRdb called clonotypes with MiXCR, one entry per CDR3 protein. The table shows hundreds of thousands of distinct CDR3 sequences, with about 20% occurring only once. The sequencing sample was made of PBMCs or a T cell subset sorted from them (not recorded which). These receptors came from an adult woman who had mild COVID-19 (a few samples of this study predate the infection). Cell type and time point are not known.

The chain is built from TRBV6-2 or TRBV6-3 and TRBJ2-1; TRBD2 is a possible D gene (5 bases). Trimming left V 2 bases short and J 10 bases short, with 21 bases between. This CDR3 spans 16 amino acids. Per the germline V gene, CDR1 is MNHEY and CDR2 is SVGEGT. CDR3 protein: CASSYIQGLVSTEQFF. Here the CDR3 DNA reads TGTGCCAGCAGTTACATTCAAGGACTGGTTTCGACCGAGCAGTTCTTC.

This chain joins TRBV20-1 and TRBJ2-3; 13 bases align to TRBD2. The V gene's germline CDR1 is DFQATT and CDR2 SNEGSKA (reference sequence). This CDR3 is 16 amino acids long. Losses at the gene ends were 5 bases for V and 3 bases for J; bases not matched to a gene: 8. CDR3 sequence reads: CSAPRRTSGSTDTQYF. The DNA of the CDR3 is TGCAGTGCTCCGAGGAGGACTAGCGGGAGTACAGATACGCAGTATTTT.

Only a few counts were recorded for this clonotype. The CDR3 coding sequence is TGTGCCACCAGCAGGGGACGGGATGAGCAGTTCTTC. Amino acid sequence: CATSRGRDEQFF. V usage is TRBV15 and J usage is TRBJ2-1; perhaps D is TRBD1 or TRBD2 (5 bases each). The CDR3 sequence is 12 residues long. V was pared by 3 bases and J by 8 bases, with 8 bases between. Germline V gives CDR1 LNHNV, CDR2 YYDKDF (reference sequence).

The rearrangement uses TRBV12-3 or TRBV12-4 and TRBJ2-1; 8 nucleotides match TRBD2. The length of the CDR3 is 17 residues. Trimming cost V 0 bases and J 5 bases; bases outside gene matches: 9. For the CDR3, the DNA is TGTGCCAGCAGTTTAGCGTTCCACACTAGCGGTAACAATGAGCAGTTCTTC. Its protein product is CASSLAFHTSGNNEQFF.

V and J are TRBV20-1 and TRBJ1-6, with no clear D. The germline gives CDR1 DFQATT, CDR2 SNEGSKA (reference sequence). Trimming took off 7 bases at V and 0 bases at J, with 7 bases between the two ends. The CDR3 consists of 13 residues. In DNA, the CDR3 is TGCAGTGTGGCTTACTCCTATAATTCACCCCTCCACTTT. It specifies CSVAYSYNSPLHF.

V and J are TRBV29-1 and TRBJ2-5; TRBD2 aligns across 12 bases. With V trimmed by 1 base and J by 8 bases, 8 bases remained unmatched. This CDR3 spans 15 amino acids. The germline gives CDR1 SQVTM, CDR2 ANQGSEA. CDR3 coding DNA: TGCAGCGTTGAAGGGACTAGCGGGATAGAAGGAACCCAGTACTTC. It is translated as CSVEGTSGIEGTQYF.

There are a few counts of this clonotype. The gene calls are TRBV5-1 and TRBJ2-3, with D unclear. The CDR3 extends over 13 amino acids. Per germline, CDR1 SGHRS and CDR2 YFSETQ. V was cut by 5 bases and J by 0 bases, with 7 bases left in between. The CDR3 sequence: CASRKDSTDTQYF. CDR3 DNA: TGCGCCAGCAGAAAGGACAGCACAGATACGCAGTATTTT.

The CDR3 here is CSARGRRSGGEQYF. The CDR3 DNA is TGCAGTGCTAGGGGCCGGAGGTCGGGGGGCGAGCAGTACTTC. The chain joins TRBV20-1 to TRBJ2-7; TRBD2 matches 7 bases. There are 14 residues in the CDR3. The V segment lost 3 bases and the J segment 6 bases; nucleotides outside the gene matches: 11. CDR1 and CDR2 (germline): DFQATT, SNEGSKA (reference sequence).

The rearrangement joins TRBV11-1 to TRBJ2-3; TRBD2 matches at 11 bases. Trimming at V came to 5 bases and at J to 2 bases, leaving 6 bases not matched to a gene. Germline CDR1 reads SGHAT; CDR2 reads FQDESV (reference sequence). This CDR3 spans 16 amino acids. This CDR3 is CASSPNSGRATDTQYF. The CDR3, as DNA: TGTGCCAGCAGCCCAAATAGCGGGAGGGCCACAGATACGCAGTATTTT.

This clonotype occurred a few times. The genes are TRBV12-3 or TRBV12-4 and TRBJ2-3; D is unresolved. The CDR3 loop spans 14 amino acids. The V end was cut by 2 bases, the J end by 0 bases, with 6 bases between. The CDR3, as DNA: TGTGCCAGCAGTTTAATGCAAAGCACAGATACGCAGTATTTT. Protein product: CASSLMQSTDTQYF.

The rearrangement uses TRBV7-6 and TRBJ1-2, with D perhaps matching TRBD1 (6 bases). This CDR3 is 17 amino acids long. Germline loops: CDR1 SGHVS, CDR2 FNYEAQ. The ends were cut back, 4 bases at V and 6 bases at J, with 24 bases in the middle. In DNA, the CDR3 is TGTGCCAGCAGCTCGCTCACTCCGCAGGGGCCCCCCCATGGCTACACCTTC. This translates into CASSSLTPQGPPHGYTF.

This clonotype has a handful of counts. This rearrangement joins TRBV7-2 to TRBJ2-1; D possibly corresponds to TRBD2 (6 bases). Germline CDR1 reads SGHTA; CDR2 reads FQGNSA. This CDR3 has 17 amino acids. V gave up 5 bases and J gave up 0 bases, with 17 bases separating them. DNA of the CDR3: TGTGCCAGCAGCCCCCGTAGCGGACCTTTCTCCTACAATGAGCAGTTCTTC. Amino acid sequence: CASSPRSGPFSYNEQFF.

The rearrangement uses TRBV7-9 and TRBJ2-7; TRBD2 matches at 7 bases. The CDR3 totals 13 residues. The ends lost 3 bases at V and 7 bases at J; junction bases unmatched: 6. Germline V gives CDR1 SEHNR, CDR2 FQNEAQ (reference sequence). In nucleotides, the CDR3 is TGTGCCAGCAGCTTCGCGGGAGCTAAAGAGCAGTACTTC. Encoded protein: CASSFAGAKEQYF.

This clonotype was seen a handful of times. This chain uses TRBV7-9 with TRBJ2-1, with 7 positions matching TRBD2. This CDR3 spans 14 amino acids. After removal of 5 bases from V and 9 bases from J, the junction contained 10 bases not matched to a gene. The germline V gene has CDR1 SEHNR and CDR2 FQNEAQ (reference sequence). CDR3 amino acids: CASSPVGLQSEQFF. CDR3 DNA: TGTGCCAGCAGCCCCGTGGGACTACAGAGTGAGCAGTTCTTC.

This clonotype has just a few counts. The V and J genes are TRBV4-1 and TRBJ1-1, with 8 nucleotides matching TRBD1. The ends lost 2 bases at V and 0 bases at J; junction bases unmatched: 8. Germline V CDR1 and CDR2: MGHRA, YSYEKL. The CDR3 loop spans 17 amino acids. CDR3 DNA sequence: TGCGCCAGCAGCCAACTGGGACAGGCCTTCTTGAACACTGAAGCTTTCTTT. Translating it yields CASSQLGQAFLNTEAFF.

The rearrangement links TRBV5-4 to TRBJ1-1; TRBD1 is a possible D gene (5 bases). CDR1 is SGHNT and CDR2 is YYREEE in the germline V gene (reference sequence). CDR3 length: 15 amino acids. Deletions cut 0 bases from V and 1 base from J, with 10 bases between. Here the CDR3 reads CASSLVLRENTEAFF. The CDR3 DNA reads TGTGCCAGCAGCTTGGTACTCAGGGAGAACACTGAAGCTTTCTTT.

CDR3 nucleotides: TGTGCCAGCAGCTCTCCAACTTTGGGCGGGACACATGAGCAGTTCTTC. Amino acids: CASSSPTLGGTHEQFF. The V call is TRBV7-8, the J call TRBJ2-1; the D gene could be TRBD1 or TRBD2 (6 bases each). V lost 4 bases and J lost 8, with 21 bases in between. This CDR3 is built from 16 residues. Germline values: CDR1 SGHVS, CDR2 FQNEAQ.

This clonotype came up many times. V and J are TRBV6-2 or TRBV6-3 and TRBJ1-1; D not resolved. CDR1 is MNHEY and CDR2 is SVGEGT in the germline V gene. CDR3 length: 12 residues. Trimming removed 6 bases at V and 2 bases at J, with 7 bases between. This chain's CDR3 is CASSWTNTEAFF. The CDR3 bases are TGTGCCAGCAGCTGGACCAACACTGAAGCTTTCTTT.

This clonotype was picked up one time. The V and J genes are TRBV6-5 and TRBJ1-2, with a tentative D call TRBD1 (5 bases). This CDR3 is 16 amino acids long. V was clipped by 5 bases and J by 0 bases, with 16 bases between them. The V gene's germline CDR1 is MNHEY and CDR2 SVGAGI. Written as DNA, the CDR3 is TGTGCCAGCAGTGGCCGGGGGATCGTAGCTAACTATGGCTACACCTTC. The encoded protein is CASSGRGIVANYGYTF.

This clonotype has more than one count but fewer than ten. The chain links TRBV5-1 to TRBJ2-3; no clear D. Deletions cut 5 bases from V and 5 bases from J, with 15 bases between. Germline V gene lookup returns CDR1 SGHRS and CDR2 YFSETQ. The CDR3 is 14 amino acids. The CDR3 DNA reads TGCGCCAGCAGTCCAGGTCTTTTTGGAGATACGCAGTATTTT. Protein product: CASSPGLFGDTQYF.

This clonotype came up a few times. The chain combines TRBV6-1 with TRBJ2-3, with 10 bases matching TRBD2. J was trimmed by 4 bases and V by 0 bases; bases with no gene match: 7. CDR3 length equals 17 residues. In germline, CDR1 is MNHNS, CDR2 SASEGT. CDR3 coding DNA: TGTGCCAGCAGTGAAGCGATTAGCGGGGGGTTCGCAGATACGCAGTATTTT. Its protein is CASSEAISGGFADTQYF.